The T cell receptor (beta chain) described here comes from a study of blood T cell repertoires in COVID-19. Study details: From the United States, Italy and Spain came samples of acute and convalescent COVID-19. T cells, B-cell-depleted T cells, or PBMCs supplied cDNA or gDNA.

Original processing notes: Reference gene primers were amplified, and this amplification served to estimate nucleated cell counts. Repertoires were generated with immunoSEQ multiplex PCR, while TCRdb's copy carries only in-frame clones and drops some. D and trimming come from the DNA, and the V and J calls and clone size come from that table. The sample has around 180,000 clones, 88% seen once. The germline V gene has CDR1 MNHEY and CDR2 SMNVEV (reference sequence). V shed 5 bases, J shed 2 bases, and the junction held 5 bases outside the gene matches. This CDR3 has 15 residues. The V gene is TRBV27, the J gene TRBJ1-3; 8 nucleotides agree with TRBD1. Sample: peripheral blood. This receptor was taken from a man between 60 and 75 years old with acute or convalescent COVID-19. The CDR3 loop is CASSQSDRAGNTIYF. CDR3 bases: TGTGCCAGCAGTCAGTCGGACAGGGCTGGAAACACCATATATTTT.